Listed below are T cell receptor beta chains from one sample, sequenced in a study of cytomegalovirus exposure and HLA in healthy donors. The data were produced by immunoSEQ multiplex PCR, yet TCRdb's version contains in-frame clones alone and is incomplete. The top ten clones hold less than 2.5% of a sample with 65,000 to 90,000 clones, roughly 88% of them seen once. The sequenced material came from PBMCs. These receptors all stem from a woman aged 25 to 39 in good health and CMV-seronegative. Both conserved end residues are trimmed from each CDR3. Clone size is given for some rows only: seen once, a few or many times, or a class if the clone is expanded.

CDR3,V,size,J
AITGVRGEGVGNEQF,TRBV10-3,-,TRBJ2-1
ASSLGTGNTGELF,TRBV11-2,-,TRBJ2-2
ASSFYSGLAERTGELF,TRBV5-6,-,TRBJ2-2
ASSIDRPGANVLT,TRBV6-1,-,TRBJ2-6
ASSLGAGPPEQY,TRBV5-4,-,TRBJ2-7
AWRADRVDGYT,TRBV30,-,TRBJ1-2
ASSDYPGEGNEQF,TRBV6-4,-,TRBJ2-1
ASSTTTGPWGGYT,TRBV6-5,-,TRBJ1-2
ASSLGQTNTGELF,TRBV11-3,-,TRBJ2-2
ASSRTGQETQY,TRBV7-9,-,TRBJ2-5
ASSSGRGRGRTGELF,TRBV28,-,TRBJ2-2
ASRKRDPTDTQY,TRBV19,-,TRBJ2-3
AWMGDPQRGT,TRBV30,once,TRBJ1-2
ASSQVSLAGWETQY,TRBV4-2,-,TRBJ2-5
ASLKGAGMGEQY,TRBV7-9,-,TRBJ2-7
AISESTSGHNEQF,TRBV10-3,-,TRBJ2-1
ASSLFQRERYEQY,TRBV27,once,TRBJ2-7
ASSLTGRPNTEAF,TRBV27,-,TRBJ1-1
ASSLRTPQETQY,TRBV7-9,-,TRBJ2-5
ASSSGTGWVNTEAF,TRBV28,-,TRBJ1-1
ASSSGQGTDTQY,TRBV7-3,-,TRBJ2-3
ASSRGDSNQPQH,TRBV5-1,-,TRBJ1-5
ASSKATVTEAF,TRBV6-5,-,TRBJ1-1
ASSMSAGGRPSTDTQY,TRBV19,-,TRBJ2-3
ASSRGTGQGSYEQY,TRBV27,-,TRBJ2-7
ASSLARTSGGEQF,TRBV5-4,-,TRBJ2-1
ASSSTGGGLRETQY,TRBV7-3,-,TRBJ2-5
ASSLGSRTSGSVNEQF,TRBV11-3,few,TRBJ2-1
ASSLVSGSQRGGETQY,TRBV11-3,-,TRBJ2-5
ASSHGQAASGYEQY,TRBV5-1,-,TRBJ2-7
ASSSRKHDYEQY,TRBV7-6,-,TRBJ2-7
ATKHREVGEQF,TRBV6-6,-,TRBJ2-1
ASSLVPERGYT,TRBV7-9,-,TRBJ1-2
ASSIRYEGSGGKQY,TRBV19,-,TRBJ2-7
ASSPYRGSGDQETQY,TRBV5-1,-,TRBJ2-5
AWRGTGGWWQF,TRBV30,-,TRBJ2-1
ATSREGAGEQY,TRBV15,-,TRBJ2-7
ASSKDSGDHEQY,TRBV2,-,TRBJ2-7
ASSERTSGSYNEQF,TRBV6-1,-,TRBJ2-1
ASSYGGEVGTSRAF,TRBV6-5,once,TRBJ1-1
ASSPENNEQF,TRBV7-2,-,TRBJ2-1
ASSLSGGTYEQY,TRBV5-1,-,TRBJ2-7
ASSEARDRDTEAF,TRBV2,-,TRBJ1-1
ASSPSRDTDTQY,TRBV19,-,TRBJ2-3
ASSYSEQPNEKLF,TRBV6-5,few,TRBJ1-4
ASRDSGYEQY,TRBV27,once,TRBJ2-7
ASSYSGQGAYEQY,TRBV6-5,-,TRBJ2-7
AWTYGSGAEAF,TRBV30,-,TRBJ1-1
ASSASSGNTIY,TRBV25-1,-,TRBJ1-3
ASSEPRTRGSYEQY,TRBV2,-,TRBJ2-7
ASSGQILNTGELF,TRBV18,-,TRBJ2-2
ASSWDRGNSPLH,TRBV5-4,-,TRBJ1-6
ASSLGIAGFGDTQY,TRBV5-1,-,TRBJ2-3
ASSPRAGDGYEQY,TRBV25-1,-,TRBJ2-7
ASSPGTSGPNTGELF,TRBV11-3,-,TRBJ2-2